This T cell receptor (beta chain) appears in the sequencing data of a study of shared clonotypes between healthy human individuals (dated by TCRdb to the early 2020s). Looking at the study overall: Three men and a couple of women, aged 18 to 49 years, made up the cohort. Blood TCR repertoires of five healthy adults were deeply sequenced to estimate repertoire size and the extent of clonotype sharing between individuals. Each donor's leukapheresis produced roughly between roughly 0.85 and 9.5 billion PBMCs. For each donor, three plates each were used for CD4 naive and CD4 memory, two plates were used for CD8 naive, and one plate was used for CD8 memory. Different laboratories and diverse techniques were used to prepare libraries and sequence TCR repertoires, to increase sequencing depth and limit assay-specific biases. Study-level results and caveats: Around 5.4% of naive CD4, around 3.5% of naive CD8, around 2.3% of memory CD4, and 0.4% of memory CD8 clonotypes were shared across several donors. Larger estimated clonotype richness was generally found for naive subsets than for memory subsets. Even with the large sequencing depth, rarefaction of the sorted-subset datasets indicated that sequencing was incomplete. Because the study included only a small number of donors, the genetic and exposure-history diversity represented was limited. Compared with non-shared clonotypes, the clonotypes found in all four sorted-subset donors had higher generation probabilities. Sampling was restricted to blood, and TCR repertoires in tissue are likely to differ from TCR repertoires in blood. Pairwise subsampling led to the expectation that sequencing depth would affect the degree of clonotype sharing among donors.

A word on this clone: Its recognized antigen is unknown. Base qualities are missing; no much larger clone stands one base away.

CD8 naive samples were obtained by positive selection for CCR7 among CD45RO-negative cells, yielding a CD45RA+CCR7+ population from which TemRA cells were excluded. The donors were healthy, HIV-negative adults with no recently reported acute infections or vaccinations. Every donor was a Caucasian adult living in Nashville, Tennessee, USA. After blood collection by leukapheresis, PBMCs were isolated using Ficoll-Histopaque density gradient centrifugation and then cryopreserved in the vapor phase of liquid nitrogen. Analytical flow cytometry was used to check the purity and quantity of each magnetically sorted T cell population. Genomic DNA was isolated from each sorted fraction and quantified by UV absorbance on a Nanodrop 2000c. Using the deep immunoSEQ assay, multiplex PCR amplified TCR CDR3 regions from genomic DNA. Genomic DNA extracted from each cell subset was distributed evenly over all wells of several immunoSEQ 96-well plates, and each plate served as one replicate. For sorted subsets, each replicate PCR was loaded with 200 ng genomic DNA, equivalent to 25,000 to 30,000 T cell genomes. The purified libraries were quantified using a Qubit 3.0 fluorometer, sized with a Bioanalyzer 2100, and then quantified again using the KAPA Library Quantification kit. A separate single-read 150-cycle Illumina NextSeq 550 flow cell was used to sequence each immunoSEQ 96-well plate. Concerning the study's data processing: Because the immunoSEQ output held only junctional sequences and lacked quality scores, the filtering could not match the filtering applied to full-length reads. Sequences were annotated with PyIR, a Python wrapper for IgBLAST v1.9, using IMGT germline references to assign V/J genes and CDR3. Reads were removed for weak V/J assignments (E-value above 1e-6), missing CDR3, stop codons, out-of-frame junctions, or ambiguous translated residues. A V3J clonotype was defined by an identical inferred V gene, J gene, and CDR3 amino acid sequence. To compute the percentage overlap between repertoires, the number of shared unique clonotypes was divided by the size of the smaller repertoire. Richness of each repertoire was evaluated using RTK rarefaction, the Chao1 estimator, and Recon v2.1 estimates of unobserved clonotypes. OLGA was used to compute generation probabilities for all TCRbeta clonotypes that the gDNA method yielded from a few donors. As stored in TCRdb, this immuneACCESS dataset retains in-frame rearrangements with V and J assigned. A fraction of the clones does not appear; measured against another copy, unresolved V genes explain less than half of the discrepancy, and the remainder lacks a known reason. V, J and clone size are those of that table, while D and trimming were read from the DNA. Across this sample there are fewer than 1 million clones, with about 96% seen only once. The ten top clones hold less than 0.3% of the sample.

The CDR3 has 17 amino acids, counting the end cysteine and phenylalanine. The entry retains the CDR3 DNA only, 51 bases that are in frame from base 1. Trimming removed 5 bases from V and 0 bases from J, leaving 17 bases between the germline ends. CDR1 and CDR2 are read off the germline V gene (reference sequence) as SEHNR and FQNEAQ. Sequencing input: naive CD8+ T cells sorted from blood. The meaning of the sample's cell subset or site label: CD45RA+CCR7+. This receptor chain uses TRBV7-9 and TRBJ2-1, with the D segment identity uncertain. This clonotype was sampled from a man in his thirties or forties in good health. The DNA sequence is TGTGCCAGCAGCCCGAGAACCAACCCCAACTCCTACAATGAGCAGTTCTTC. This encodes CASSPRTNPNSYNEQFF. Here the CDR3 is joined to the reference TRBV7-9 and TRBJ2-1 genes, and the full variable domain is: DTGVSQNPRHKITKRGQNVTFRCDPISEHNRLYWYRQTLGQGPEFLTYFQNEAQLEKSRLLSDRFSAERPKGSFSTLEIQRTEQGDSAMYLCASSPRTNPNSYNEQFFGPGTRLTVL.